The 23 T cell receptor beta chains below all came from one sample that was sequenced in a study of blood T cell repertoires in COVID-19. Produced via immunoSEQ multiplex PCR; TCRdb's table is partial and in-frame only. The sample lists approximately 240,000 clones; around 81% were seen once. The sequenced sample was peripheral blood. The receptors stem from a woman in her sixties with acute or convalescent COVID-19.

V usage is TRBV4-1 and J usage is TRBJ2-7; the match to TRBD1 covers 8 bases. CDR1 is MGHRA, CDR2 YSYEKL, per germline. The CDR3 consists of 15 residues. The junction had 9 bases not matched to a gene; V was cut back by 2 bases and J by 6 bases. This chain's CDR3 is CASSQTLQGAGEQYF. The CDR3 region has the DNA TGCGCCAGCAGCCAAACACTCCAGGGGGCTGGCGAGCAGTACTTC.

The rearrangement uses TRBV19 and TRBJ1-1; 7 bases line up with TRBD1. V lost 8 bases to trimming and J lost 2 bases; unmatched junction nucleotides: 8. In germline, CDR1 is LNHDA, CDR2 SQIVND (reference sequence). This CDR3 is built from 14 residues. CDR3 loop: CASADRARNTEAFF. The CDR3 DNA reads TGTGCCAGTGCCGACAGGGCTCGAAACACTGAAGCTTTCTTT.

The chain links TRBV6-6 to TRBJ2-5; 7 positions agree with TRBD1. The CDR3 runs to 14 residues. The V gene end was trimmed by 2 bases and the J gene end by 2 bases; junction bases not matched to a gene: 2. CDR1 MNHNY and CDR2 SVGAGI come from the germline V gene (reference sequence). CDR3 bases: TGTGCCAGCAGTTACGGGGGACAGCAAGAGACCCAGTACTTC. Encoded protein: CASSYGGQQETQYF.

CDR3 coding DNA: TGTGCCAGCAGCTTAGGCAGGATCACCGGGGAGCTGTTTTTT. Its protein is CASSLGRITGELFF. The V and J genes are TRBV11-2 and TRBJ2-2, with unresolved D. Trimming stripped 1 base from V and 4 bases from J, with 7 bases between. CDR3 length: 14 residues. CDR1 and CDR2 from the germline V gene are SGHAT and FQNNGV.

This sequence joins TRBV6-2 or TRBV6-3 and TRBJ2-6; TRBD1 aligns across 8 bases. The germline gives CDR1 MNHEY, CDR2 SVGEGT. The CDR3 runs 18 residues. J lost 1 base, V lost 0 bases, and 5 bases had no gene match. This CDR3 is CASSYSSRGPSGANVLTF. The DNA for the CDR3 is TGTGCCAGCAGTTACTCGTCCAGGGGGCCGTCTGGGGCCAACGTCCTGACTTTC.

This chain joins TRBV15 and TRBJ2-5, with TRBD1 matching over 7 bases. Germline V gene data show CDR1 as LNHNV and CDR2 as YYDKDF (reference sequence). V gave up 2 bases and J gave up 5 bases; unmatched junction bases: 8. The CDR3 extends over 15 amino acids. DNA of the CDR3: TGTGCCACCAGCAGATTGATTGGCAGGGGGGAGACCCAGTACTTC. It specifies CATSRLIGRGETQYF.

The CDR3 DNA is TGTGCCAGTAGCCAGGGGGGAGTGGGTGGATCCTATGGCTACACCTTC. It codes for CASSQGGVGGSYGYTF. The rearrangement joins TRBV19 to TRBJ1-2; 7 nucleotides line up with TRBD1. With 6 bases clipped from V and 4 bases from J, the junction kept 14 bases outside the gene matches. Germline V lookup: CDR1 LNHDA, CDR2 SQIVND (reference sequence). This CDR3 contains 16 residues.

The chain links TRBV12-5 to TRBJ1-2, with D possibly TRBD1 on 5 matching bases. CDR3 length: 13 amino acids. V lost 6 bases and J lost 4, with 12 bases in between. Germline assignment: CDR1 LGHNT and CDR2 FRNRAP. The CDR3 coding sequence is TGTGCTAGTGGCCAGGGTTTCCCCTATGGCTACACCTTC. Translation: CASGQGFPYGYTF.

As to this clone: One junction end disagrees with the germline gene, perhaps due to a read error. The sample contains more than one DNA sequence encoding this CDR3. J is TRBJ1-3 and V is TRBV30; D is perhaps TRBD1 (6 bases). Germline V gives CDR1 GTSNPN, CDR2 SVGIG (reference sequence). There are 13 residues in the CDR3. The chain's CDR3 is CAWNRDGGNTIYF. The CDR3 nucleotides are TGTGCCTGGAACAGGGATGGTGGAAATACCATATATTTT. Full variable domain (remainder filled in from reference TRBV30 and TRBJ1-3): SQTIHQWPATLVQPVGSPLSLECTVEGTSNPNLYWYRQAAGRGLQLLFYSVGIGQISSEVPQNLSASRPQDRQFILSSKKLLLSDSGFYLCAWNRDGGNTIYFGEGSWLTVV.

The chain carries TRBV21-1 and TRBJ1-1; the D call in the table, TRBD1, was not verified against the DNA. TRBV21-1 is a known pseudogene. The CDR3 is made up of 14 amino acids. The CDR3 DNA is TGTGCCAGCAACCCAGAAAGGGGGAACACTGAAGCTTTCTTT. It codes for CASNPERGNTEAFF.

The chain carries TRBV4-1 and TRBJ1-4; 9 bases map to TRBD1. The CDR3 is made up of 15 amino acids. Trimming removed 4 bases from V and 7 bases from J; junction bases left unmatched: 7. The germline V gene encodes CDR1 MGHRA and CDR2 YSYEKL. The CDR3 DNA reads TGCGCCAGCAGCCGATCCGGGACAGGGTTTGAAAAACTGTTTTTT. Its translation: CASSRSGTGFEKLFF.

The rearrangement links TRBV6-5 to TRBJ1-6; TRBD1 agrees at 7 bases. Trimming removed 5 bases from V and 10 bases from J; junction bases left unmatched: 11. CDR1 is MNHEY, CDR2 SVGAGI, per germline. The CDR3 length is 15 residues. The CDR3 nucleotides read TGTGCCAGCAGTAACCGACAGGGCCGTGGGTCACCCCTCCACTTT. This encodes CASSNRQGRGSPLHF.

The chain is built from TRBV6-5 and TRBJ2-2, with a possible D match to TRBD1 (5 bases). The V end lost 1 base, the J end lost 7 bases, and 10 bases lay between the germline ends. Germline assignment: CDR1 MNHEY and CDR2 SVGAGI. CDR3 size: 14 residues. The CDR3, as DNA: TGTGCCAGCAGTTACTTACAGGCGGTCGGGGAGCTGTTTTTT. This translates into CASSYLQAVGELFF.

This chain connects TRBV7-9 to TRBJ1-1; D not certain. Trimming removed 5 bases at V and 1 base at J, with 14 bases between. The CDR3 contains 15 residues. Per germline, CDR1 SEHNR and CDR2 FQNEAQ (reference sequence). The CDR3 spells CASSPRELGNTEAFF. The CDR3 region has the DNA TGTGCCAGCAGCCCACGTGAACTTGGGAACACTGAAGCTTTCTTT.

The CDR3 nucleotides read TGTGCCAGCGGACTAGCGGGAGCCGGGGAGCTGTTTTTT. Protein sequence: CASGLAGAGELFF. This chain joins TRBV9 and TRBJ2-2; 13 bases line up with TRBD2. The CDR3 runs to 13 residues. The germline V gene has CDR1 SGDLS and CDR2 YYNGEE. V was pared by 7 bases and J by 6 bases, with 0 bases of the junction left unmatched.

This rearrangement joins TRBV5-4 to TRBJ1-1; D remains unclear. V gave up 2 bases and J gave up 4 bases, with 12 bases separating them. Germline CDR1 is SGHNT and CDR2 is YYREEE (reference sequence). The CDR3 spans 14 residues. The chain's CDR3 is CASSFPGSSTEAFF. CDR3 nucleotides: TGTGCCAGCAGCTTTCCGGGGAGTTCCACTGAAGCTTTCTTT.

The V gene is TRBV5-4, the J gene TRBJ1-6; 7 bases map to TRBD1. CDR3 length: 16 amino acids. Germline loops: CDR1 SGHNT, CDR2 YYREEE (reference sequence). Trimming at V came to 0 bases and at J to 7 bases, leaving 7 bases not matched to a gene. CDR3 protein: CASSLERDRRNSPLHF. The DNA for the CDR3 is TGTGCCAGCAGCTTGGAAAGGGACAGACGAAATTCACCCCTCCACTTT.

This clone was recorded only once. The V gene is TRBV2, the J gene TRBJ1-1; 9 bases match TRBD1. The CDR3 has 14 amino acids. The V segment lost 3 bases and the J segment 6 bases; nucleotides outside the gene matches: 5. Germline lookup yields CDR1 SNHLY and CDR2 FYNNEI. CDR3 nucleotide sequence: TGTGCCAGCAGTGAGGGACAGGGTATGCCTGAAGCTTTCTTT. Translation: CASSEGQGMPEAFF.

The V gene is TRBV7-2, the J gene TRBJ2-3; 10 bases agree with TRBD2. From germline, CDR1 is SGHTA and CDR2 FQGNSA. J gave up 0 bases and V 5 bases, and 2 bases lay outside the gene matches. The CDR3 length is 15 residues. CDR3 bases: TGTGCCAGCAGCCCACTAGCGGGGAGCACAGATACGCAGTATTTT. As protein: CASSPLAGSTDTQYF. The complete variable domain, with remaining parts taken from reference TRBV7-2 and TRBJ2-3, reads GAGVSQSPSNKVTEKGKDVELRCDPISGHTALYWYRQSLGQGLEFLIYFQGNSAPDKSGLPSDRFSAERTGGSVSTLTIQRTQQEDSAVYLCASSPLAGSTDTQYFGPGTRLTVL.

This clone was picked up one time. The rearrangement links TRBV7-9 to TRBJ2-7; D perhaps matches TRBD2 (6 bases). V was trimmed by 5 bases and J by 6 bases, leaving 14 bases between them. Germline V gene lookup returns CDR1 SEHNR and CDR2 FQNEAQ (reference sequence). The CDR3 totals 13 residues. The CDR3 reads CASSPGGYVEQYF. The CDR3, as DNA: TGTGCCAGCAGCCCCGGGGGATACGTCGAGCAGTACTTC.

CDR3 DNA sequence: TGTGCCAGCAGCCAAGATAGGACAGTCTCTGGAAACACCATATATTTT. Amino acids: CASSQDRTVSGNTIYF. The rearrangement joins TRBV3-1 (or the pseudogene TRBV3-2) to TRBJ1-3; perhaps TRBD1 as D (6 bases). The V gene lost 0 bases and the J gene lost 0 bases, with 9 bases spanning the gap. Germline V gene lookup returns CDR1 LGHDT and CDR2 YNNKEL (reference sequence). The CDR3 sequence is 16 residues long.

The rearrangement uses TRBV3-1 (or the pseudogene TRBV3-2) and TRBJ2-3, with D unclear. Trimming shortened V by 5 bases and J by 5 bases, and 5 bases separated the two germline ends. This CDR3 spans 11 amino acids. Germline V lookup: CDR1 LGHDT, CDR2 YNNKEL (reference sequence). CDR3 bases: TGTGCCAGCAGCGAGAGAGATACGCAGTATTTT. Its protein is CASSERDTQYF.

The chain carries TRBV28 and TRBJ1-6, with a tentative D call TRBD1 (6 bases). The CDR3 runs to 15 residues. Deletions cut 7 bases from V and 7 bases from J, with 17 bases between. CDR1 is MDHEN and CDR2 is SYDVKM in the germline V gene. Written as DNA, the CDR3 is TGTGCCAGCAAGGGAGGGGGGGGCCCGAATTCACCCCTCCACTTT. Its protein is CASKGGGGPNSPLHF.